A single sample gave rise to the 8 T cell receptor beta chains below, sequenced in a study of blood T cell repertoires in COVID-19 (dated by TCRdb to about 2020). The library came from the immunoSEQ multiplex PCR assay. This immuneACCESS table, as held by TCRdb, lists in-frame sequences with V and J called but not all clones. Of the missing ones, under half trace to an unresolved V gene in checked studies; the others have no known cause. This sample comprises tens of thousands of clones, 85% of them detected only once. The ten largest clones take up 5% to 6% of the sample. Sequences were obtained from peripheral blood. These receptors came from a man between 65 and 79 years old with acute or convalescent COVID-19.

This rearrangement joins TRBV2 to TRBJ1-1; D remains unclear. The CDR3 has 12 amino acids. V lost 5 bases and J 8 bases, leaving 12 bases between the germline ends. CDR1 SNHLY and CDR2 FYNNEI come from the germline V gene. The CDR3: CASSFRGAEAFF. In DNA form, the CDR3 reads TGTGCCAGCAGTTTCCGTGGAGCAGAAGCTTTCTTT.

The chain links TRBV7-2 to TRBJ1-1; tentative D call: TRBD1 (5 bases). This CDR3 has 12 residues. Trimming cost V 5 bases and J 7 bases, with 11 bases left between them. Per germline, CDR1 SGHTA and CDR2 FQGNSA. The CDR3 spells CASSPGGVEAFF. CDR3 DNA sequence: TGTGCCAGCAGCCCCGGGGGAGTTGAAGCTTTCTTT.

V usage is TRBV4-2 and J usage is TRBJ2-5; TRBD1 aligns across 7 bases. This CDR3 comprises 15 residues. From germline, CDR1 is LGHNA and CDR2 YNFKEQ. J gave up 7 bases and V 0 bases, and 8 bases lay outside the gene matches. CDR3 sequence reads: CASSQENDRAATQYF. The CDR3 region has the DNA TGTGCCAGCAGCCAAGAAAACGACAGGGCAGCGACCCAGTACTTC.

The chain has TRBV4-1 and TRBJ1-1; D unresolved. This CDR3 has 16 residues. V was clipped by 1 base and J by 4 bases, with 16 bases between them. Germline CDR1 MGHRA, CDR2 YSYEKL. CDR3 in amino acids: CASSQVPSLGVTEAFF. CDR3 sequence (DNA): TGCGCCAGCAGCCAAGTCCCTTCCCTGGGAGTCACTGAAGCTTTCTTT.

The genes are TRBV6-5 and TRBJ1-1; 7 nucleotides match TRBD1. The junction had 12 bases not matched to a gene; V was cut back by 6 bases and J by 5 bases. Germline V gene lookup returns CDR1 MNHEY and CDR2 SVGAGI. This CDR3 comprises 15 residues. The CDR3: CASRPNTGVWTEAFF. CDR3 DNA sequence: TGTGCCAGCAGACCCAACACAGGGGTTTGGACTGAAGCTTTCTTT.

The chain uses TRBV4-1 and TRBJ2-7; TRBD1 agrees at 9 bases. V was clipped by 4 bases and J by 1 base; unmatched bases: 8. Germline loops: CDR1 MGHRA, CDR2 YSYEKL. The CDR3 sequence is 16 residues long. In DNA form, the CDR3 reads TGCGCCAGCAGCCTAGGTCCGGGACAGGGATCCTACGAGCAGTACTTC. It yields the protein CASSLGPGQGSYEQYF.

This CDR3 reads CASPDQGTNTGELFF. CDR3 in DNA: TGCGCCAGCCCCGACCAGGGCACGAACACCGGGGAGCTGTTTTTT. V usage is TRBV5-1 and J usage is TRBJ2-2, with TRBD1 as a possible D gene (5 bases). The germline V gene has CDR1 SGHRS and CDR2 YFSETQ. This CDR3 is 15 amino acids long. V was cut by 7 bases and J by 0 bases, with 13 bases left in between.

The chain recombines TRBV4-2 with TRBJ2-3; 12 bases are shared with TRBD2. Germline-derived CDR1 and CDR2 are LGHNA and YNFKEQ. With V trimmed by 2 bases and J by 5 bases, 11 bases remained unmatched. This CDR3 region has 18 residues. The CDR3 DNA follows: TGTGCCAGCAGCCAACCCGATCTAGCGGGGGGGCTAGTAGATACGCAGTATTTT. Translation gives CASSQPDLAGGLVDTQYF.